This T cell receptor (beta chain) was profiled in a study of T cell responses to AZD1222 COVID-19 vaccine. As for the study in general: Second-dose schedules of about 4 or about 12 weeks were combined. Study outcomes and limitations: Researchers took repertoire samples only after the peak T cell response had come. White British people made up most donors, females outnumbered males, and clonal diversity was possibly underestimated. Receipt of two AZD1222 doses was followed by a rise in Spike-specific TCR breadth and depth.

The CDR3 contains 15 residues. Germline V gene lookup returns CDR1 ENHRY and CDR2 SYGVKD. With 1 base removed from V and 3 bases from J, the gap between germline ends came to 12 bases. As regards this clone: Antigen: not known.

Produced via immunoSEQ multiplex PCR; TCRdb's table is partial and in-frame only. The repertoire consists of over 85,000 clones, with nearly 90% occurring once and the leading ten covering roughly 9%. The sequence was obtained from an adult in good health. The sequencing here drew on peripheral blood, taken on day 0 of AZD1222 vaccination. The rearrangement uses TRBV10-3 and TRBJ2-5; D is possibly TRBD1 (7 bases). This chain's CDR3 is CAISELGGTEETQYF. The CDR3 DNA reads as TGTGCCATCAGTGAGTTGGGCGGGACAGAAGAGACCCAGTACTTC.